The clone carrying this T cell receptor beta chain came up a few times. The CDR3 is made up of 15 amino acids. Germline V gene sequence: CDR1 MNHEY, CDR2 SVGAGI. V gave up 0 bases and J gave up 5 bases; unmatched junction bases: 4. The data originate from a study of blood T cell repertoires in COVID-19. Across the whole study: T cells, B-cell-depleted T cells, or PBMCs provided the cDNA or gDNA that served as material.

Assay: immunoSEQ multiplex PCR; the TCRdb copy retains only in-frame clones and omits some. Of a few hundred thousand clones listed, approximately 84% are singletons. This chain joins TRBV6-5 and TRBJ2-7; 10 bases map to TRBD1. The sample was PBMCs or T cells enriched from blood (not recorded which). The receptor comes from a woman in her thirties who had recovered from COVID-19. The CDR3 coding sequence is TGTGCCAGCAGTTACTCGGGACAGGGGCCCCACGAGCAGTACTTC. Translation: CASSYSGQGPHEQYF.